Sequencing of this T cell receptor beta chain was carried out in a study of CD8+ T cells in alopecia areata. Study-level background: Twice a day, 5 to 10 mg of oral tofacitinib was administered to treated patients. Tofacitinib ran 6 to 18 months, followed by 6 months off drug. Study-wide points: Tofacitinib did not eliminate many expanded lesional clones from scalp or blood. Clonality in lesional scalp, especially alopecia totalis/universalis, exceeded that of normal scalp.

With 3 bases clipped from V and 8 bases from J, the junction kept 9 bases outside the gene matches. The germline CDR1 and CDR2 sequences are KGHSY and FQNENV. There are 14 residues in the CDR3. This clone was detected a few times. What it binds is not known. Extracted RNA was reverse transcribed, and the resulting cDNA served as sequencing template. Assay: immunoSEQ multiplex PCR; the TCRdb copy retains only in-frame clones and omits some. This table holds about 180,000 clones, 45% to 60% found once. Regarding treatment: oral pan-JAK inhibitor, 5-10 mg twice daily. The chain couples TRBV16 to TRBJ1-1; 7 nucleotides line up with TRBD1. This sample comprised CD8+ T cells sorted from blood, obtained around week 54, from a patient treated with tofacitinib. This TCR was recovered from a human donor with alopecia areata. The CDR3, as DNA: TGTGCCAGCAGCCAGCACGGACAGGTATTGGAAGCTTTCTTT. This translates into CASSQHGQVLEAFF.